Given below is one TCR beta chain in context. What it binds is unknown. The germline gives CDR1 LNHDA, CDR2 SQIVND (reference sequence). The CDR3 runs 16 residues. After re-calling the 5' RACE reads, TCRdb lists one entry per CDR3 protein, DNA absent. Recorded here are more than 120,000 distinct CDR3 sequences; the top ten clones represent around 2.5%. This record comes from a study of monozygotic twins with inflammatory bowel disease. Whole-study results and caveats: Whether twins were concordant or discordant made no difference to repertoire similarity, possibly from limited power. With others, IBD patients shared fewer clonotypes than healthy twins did, especially with disease activity. There was no support for any single strong signal or clonotype associated with IBD.

This receptor was identified in a human donor with ulcerative colitis or Crohn's disease, or a healthy co-twin of an affected twin (not recorded which). The rearrangement uses TRBV19 and TRBJ2-7; absent DNA, TCRdb's TRBD1 call cannot be checked. Sequenced sample: blood. Here the CDR3 reads CASSIRPGQGTYEQYF.